This T cell receptor (beta chain) is from a study of human T cells and chemical hapten exposure listed by TCRdb under 2021. With respect to the entire study: For sensitization, 2% DPC in acetone was applied to a roughly 2 cm by roughly 2 cm area of upper inner arm skin. Patient blood was sampled pre-sensitization (week 0) and at 2, 6 and about 24 weeks after DPC sensitization. The libraries were sequenced as a pool, and the TCR yield per sample differed mostly because of small variations in library volumes within the pool. The mostly female patient cohort included alopecia areata with under or over 50% scalp involvement, alopecia totalis and alopecia universalis. Patch testing was performed on the upper back with Finn chambers containing 0.01% DPC, and the patch tests were scored after 6 days according to International Contact Dermatitis Research Group standards. Blood for TCR sequencing was provided by twenty-nine alopecia patients at one to four time points (pre-sensitization, 2, 6 and 24 weeks). Throughout the approximately 23-week study period, patients were also given weekly therapeutic DPC doses on the scalp. Peripheral blood TCR repertoire changes were tracked in vivo in alopecia patients during primary and secondary sensitization to the hapten diphenylcyclopropenone (DPC).

The library was built by means of RACE. Sequencing was performed on a NextSeq 500. During library preparation, unique molecular identifiers were attached to individual cDNA molecules so that TCRs could be counted quantitatively and reproducibly. For every blood RNA sample, sequencing covered both the TCR alpha and TCR beta chains. Processing in the source paper ran as follows. The median number of TCRs per sample was 95,638, ranging from 23,224 to 690,600. V, J and CDR3 annotation of the TCR reads was performed with the Decombinator software suite. To make PS versus PT1 abundance plots, every sample was subsampled to the same number of TCRs (28,000). Expanded TCRs were defined as absent before sensitization and observed at least eight times at the 2-week time point. The public reads were reanalyzed by TCRdb: fastp trimming at Q25, MiXCR alignment, in-frame beta chains only. Rows are combined by CDR3 protein, so each entry shows the most common genes and DNA. The authors' filters were not applied to this entry. Counted in this sample were about 350,000 distinct CDR3 sequences; 5% to 6.5% of them appeared once. The ten largest clones capture about 8.2% of the sample.

This clonotype was picked up a small number of times. There is no known antigen for this receptor. No per-base quality is available; no much larger clone lies one base away. The time point label, read with the paper, signifies: pre-sensitization, week 0. According to the study, the label for this sample's treatment or condition signals: therapeutic diphenylcyclopropenone sensitization with weekly scalp DPC. Blood at each patch-test visit was drawn before the patch test was applied. Eligible patients were aged 18 to 70, diagnosed with alopecia, deemed suitable for DPC therapy, and excluded if pregnant. Total RNA was extracted from unfractionated whole blood that had been collected in Tempus Blood RNA tubes. Beyond this particular receptor, the publication reports: Expanded TCRs formed significantly more large CDR3 similarity clusters than pre-sensitization or healthy control sets, consistent with antigen-driven responses. Patch test score correlated positively with the number of PT1 expanded TCRs, reaching significance at thresholds 8, 16 and 32 but not at 4. Alopecia, a presumed autoimmune disease, was present in all patients, so the immune response of the patients might differ from that of healthy individuals. After repeated subsampling, the strength of the expansion versus patch-test correlation and the threshold at which it became significant changed. No change with DPC sensitization was found in the number of TCRs above 1 in 1000 frequency, and no evidence of global repertoire structure alterations was found.

The CDR3, cysteine through phenylalanine, is 15 amino acids long. The kept DNA is CDR3 alone, 45 bases in frame from the first base. V is reduced by 4 bases and J by 2 bases, leaving a spacing of 16 bases between them. The germline V gene provides CDR1 SGHDT and CDR2 YYEEEE. The source was whole blood, collected in connection with sensitization to the hapten diphenylcyclopropenone (DPC). This TCR was recovered from a woman under 30 with alopecia areata. Some clones in this sample may be carry-over from other donors' samples. This chain is built from TRBV5-6 and TRBJ2-7, and perhaps TRBD2 as D gene, on 6 matching bases. The DNA sequence is given as TGTGCCAGCAGCCGGAGGGGTGGTTCACCCTACGAGCAGTACTTC. This sequence encodes CASSRRGGSPYEQYF.